Below are 30 T cell receptor beta chains sequenced from a single sample in a study of T cells in Graves' hyperthyroidism and ophthalmopathy. The source material, RNA transcripts, was used to amplify TCR beta CDR3 regions. HTBI primers were used for first-round RT-PCR of the TCR CDR3. Via MiXCR, TCRdb re-called the multiplex PCR reads, giving one row per CDR3 protein. The sample lists fewer than 900,000 distinct CDR3 sequences; about a sixth were seen once. Sequenced sample: blood. The receptor set was obtained from a man aged 18 to 29 with Graves' hyperthyroidism.

This clonotype was picked up a small number of times. The gene calls are TRBV20-1 and TRBJ2-7, with 10 bases fitting TRBD2. This CDR3 has 14 amino acids. In germline, CDR1 is DFQATT, CDR2 SNEGSKA (reference sequence). V lost 6 bases, J lost 3 bases, and 8 bases stayed unmatched. CDR3 nucleotides: TGCAGTGCAAAGGGGACTAGCGACTACTACGAGCAGTACTTC. Residues: CSAKGTSDYYEQYF.

This clonotype was seen a handful of times. The rearrangement links TRBV6-1 to TRBJ2-4; D remains unclear. The CDR3 runs to 13 residues. Trimming stripped 5 bases from V and 3 bases from J, with 8 bases between. Per germline, CDR1 MNHNS and CDR2 SASEGT. In nucleotides, the CDR3 is TGTGCCAGCAGTTCCTGGGGCAAAAACATTCAGTACTTC. This gives the protein CASSSWGKNIQYF.

This clonotype was seen just once. This chain uses TRBV20-1 with TRBJ2-7, with a weak D call TRBD2 (6 bases). The CDR3 is 12 residues long. Germline V lookup: CDR1 DFQATT, CDR2 SNEGSKA (reference sequence). V was trimmed by 6 bases and J by 4 bases, leaving 13 bases between them. CDR3 DNA: TGCAGTGCCCTCGGAGGGGTGTACGAGCAGTACTTC. Translating it yields CSALGGVYEQYF.

This clonotype came up many times. This sequence joins TRBV11-1 and TRBJ2-2, with 8 positions matching TRBD1. V dropped 3 bases and J dropped 3; count of bases not matched to a gene: 3. The CDR3 has 15 amino acids. The germline V gene has CDR1 SGHAT and CDR2 FQDESV (reference sequence). CDR3 protein: CASSLGQEHTGELFF. DNA for the CDR3: TGTGCCAGCAGCTTGGGACAGGAGCACACCGGGGAGCTGTTTTTT.

This clonotype was observed a few times. The rearrangement joins TRBV30 to TRBJ2-1, with D possibly TRBD2 on 6 matching bases. V lost 0 bases to trimming and J lost 6 bases, with 12 bases between them. Germline V gene lookup returns CDR1 GTSNPN and CDR2 SVGIG (reference sequence). CDR3 size: 14 residues. CDR3 in DNA: TGTGCCTGGAGTGTAACGGCGGGAAGCAATGAGCAGTTCTTC. The encoded protein is CAWSVTAGSNEQFF. The variable domain in full, with the rest retrieved from reference TRBV30 and TRBJ2-1, is SQTIHQWPATLVQPVGSPLSLECTVEGTSNPNLYWYRQAAGRGLQLLFYSVGIGQISSEVPQNLSASRPQDRQFILSSKKLLLSDSGFYLCAWSVTAGSNEQFFGPGTRLTVL.

J is TRBJ1-1 and V is TRBV9, with D maybe TRBD1 (6 bases). The V gene's germline CDR1 is SGDLS and CDR2 YYNGEE. V was shortened by 2 bases and J by 4 bases, with 12 bases between the two germline ends. This CDR3 contains 14 residues. The CDR3 bases are TGTGCCAGCAGCGTGATAGGGGGTCCCACTGAAGCTTTCTTT. It translates to CASSVIGGPTEAFF.

V gene TRBV6-5 combines with J gene TRBJ2-2; 12 nucleotides line up with TRBD1. V shed 2 bases, J shed 6 bases, and the junction held 7 bases outside the gene matches. This CDR3 contains 17 residues. Germline loops: CDR1 MNHEY, CDR2 SVGAGI. CDR3 in DNA: TGTGCCAGCAGTTACCCGAAGGGGACAGGGGGCCCCGGGGAGCTGTTTTTT. Translating it yields CASSYPKGTGGPGELFF.

There are many counts of this clonotype. CDR3 DNA: TGTGCCAGCAGTTTCGGTCAGTTGTGGGGCAATCAGCCCCAGCATTTT. Translated, it gives CASSFGQLWGNQPQHF. J is TRBJ1-5 and V is TRBV28; D call uncertain. Trimming stripped 3 bases from V and 2 bases from J, with 14 bases between. Per the germline V gene, CDR1 is MDHEN and CDR2 is SYDVKM. There are 16 residues in the CDR3.

This clonotype occurred a few times. The chain combines TRBV5-1 with TRBJ2-1, with D unresolved. V lost 0 bases and J 6 bases, leaving 10 bases between the germline ends. Germline CDR1 is SGHRS and CDR2 is YFSETQ. This CDR3 has 14 amino acids. DNA for the CDR3: TGCGCCAGCAGCTTGGAAGCAGATCGCAATGAGCAGTTCTTC. Amino acids: CASSLEADRNEQFF.

This clonotype was observed a handful of times. V usage is TRBV11-3 and J usage is TRBJ2-7, with D possibly matching TRBD1 (6 bases). This CDR3 has 15 residues. Germline V lookup: CDR1 SGHNT, CDR2 YENEEA. V was shortened by 4 bases and J by 4 bases, with 17 bases between the two germline ends. This chain's CDR3 is CASSSLTGLGYEQYF. CDR3 bases: TGTGCCAGCAGCTCTCTGACAGGTTTGGGGTACGAGCAGTACTTC.

This clonotype came up many times. The chain couples TRBV28 to TRBJ1-5; no reliable D call. Germline V gene sequence: CDR1 MDHEN, CDR2 SYDVKM. Trimming pared 8 bases from V and 1 base from J, leaving 12 bases between. The CDR3 is 14 residues long. The CDR3 DNA sequence: TGTGCCAGCTCGGGGTGGCGAAGCAATCAGCCCCAGCATTTT. Translating gives CASSGWRSNQPQHF.

Ten or more counts support this clonotype. The V call is TRBV29-1, the J call TRBJ2-7; TRBD2 agrees at 11 bases. Germline assignment: CDR1 SQVTM and CDR2 ANQGSEA. J lost 1 base, V lost 6 bases, and 5 bases had no gene match. This CDR3 spans 14 amino acids. The CDR3 region is CSVDSGRGSYEQYF. For the CDR3, the DNA is TGCAGCGTCGATAGCGGGAGGGGGTCCTACGAGCAGTACTTC.

This rearrangement joins TRBV14 to TRBJ2-4; 9 bases agree with TRBD1. The length of the CDR3 is 15 residues. Germline V lookup: CDR1 SGHDN, CDR2 FVKESK. V shed 4 bases and J 7 bases; nucleotides not matched to a gene: 8. The CDR3 region has the DNA TGTGCCAGCAGCCGCCAAACAGGGGGCAGGAACATTCAGTACTTC. Protein product: CASSRQTGGRNIQYF.

The chain couples TRBV11-3 to TRBJ2-1, with 11 bases identical to TRBD2. With V trimmed by 1 base and J by 7 bases, 3 bases remained unmatched. CDR1 is SGHNT and CDR2 is YENEEA in the germline V gene. The CDR3 is 15 amino acids. CDR3: CASSLVAGGVNEQFF. The CDR3 coding sequence is TGTGCCAGCAGCTTAGTAGCGGGAGGGGTAAATGAGCAGTTCTTC.

The J gene is TRBJ2-3, the V gene TRBV27, with 10 bases fitting TRBD1. The CDR3 runs 16 residues. V shed 8 bases and J 2 bases; nucleotides not matched to a gene: 10. CDR1 is MNHEY and CDR2 is SMNVEV in the germline V gene (reference sequence). The CDR3 spells CASESVGTGDTDTQYF. The CDR3 region has the DNA TGTGCCAGCGAGTCCGTTGGGACAGGGGACACAGATACGCAGTATTTT.

This clonotype was counted many times. CDR3 DNA: TGTGCCAGCAGCACGGGGACAGGGGAGACCCAGTACTTC. Translating gives CASSTGTGETQYF. The chain joins TRBV7-9 to TRBJ2-5; 9 bases line up with TRBD1. This CDR3 has 13 amino acids. Per germline, CDR1 SEHNR and CDR2 FQNEAQ (reference sequence). Trimming removed 5 bases from V and 5 bases from J; junction bases left unmatched: 3.

This clonotype was picked up a small number of times. The V call is TRBV9, the J call TRBJ1-6; D not resolved. V gave up 5 bases and J gave up 12 bases, with 12 bases separating them. The CDR3 is made up of 12 amino acids. The V gene's germline CDR1 is SGDLS and CDR2 YYNGEE. CDR3 coding DNA: TGTGCCAGCAGTTCGAGCGGGGAACCCCTCCACTTT. It is translated as CASSSSGEPLHF. The full variable domain, completed using reference TRBV9 and TRBJ1-6, is DSGVTQTPKHLITATGQRVTLRCSPRSGDLSVYWYQQSLDQGLQFLIQYYNGEERAKGNILERFSAQQFPDLHSELNLSSLELGDSALYFCASSSSGEPLHFGNGTRLTVT.

The CDR3 DNA sequence: TGTGCCAGCCGCCCCAGCTCTATCTTCTCTGGGGCCAACGTCCTGACTTTC. It codes for CASRPSSIFSGANVLTF. The chain carries TRBV7-3 and TRBJ2-6; D not certain. Germline V gene sequence: CDR1 SGHTA, CDR2 FQGTGA. The CDR3 is 17 amino acids. The V end lost 8 bases, the J end lost 0 bases, and 17 bases lay between the germline ends.

Remarks on this clonotype: Just one base apart from a much larger clone, this may be a read error. The rearrangement joins TRBV20-1 to TRBJ2-5, with D uncertain. The ends were cut back, 5 bases at V and 10 bases at J, with 23 bases in the middle. The V gene's germline CDR1 is DFQATT and CDR2 SNEGSKA (reference sequence). The CDR3 runs 14 residues. CDR3 nucleotide sequence: TGCAGTGCTGGTTCCGTAAGAGAGGCGGATTACCAGTACTTC. This codes for CSAGSVREADYQYF.

This clonotype was detected many times. The gene calls are TRBV27 and TRBJ2-5; the D is unclear. Germline lookup yields CDR1 MNHEY and CDR2 SMNVEV (reference sequence). The CDR3 totals 12 residues. V dropped 8 bases and J dropped 7 bases, with 14 bases sitting between them. The CDR3 region is CASSQTLGTQYF. CDR3 DNA: TGTGCCAGCTCACAAACCCTGGGGACCCAGTACTTC.

This clonotype was recorded a few times. The chain links TRBV12-3 or TRBV12-4 to TRBJ1-1, with TRBD1 identical over 10 bases. V was pared by 3 bases and J by 7 bases, with 2 bases of the junction left unmatched. CDR3 length: 13 amino acids. In DNA, the CDR3 is TGTGCCAGCAGTTTGGGACAGGGGAATGAAGCTTTCTTT. Translated, it gives CASSLGQGNEAFF.

This clonotype has ten or more counts. The V and J genes are TRBV28 and TRBJ1-2; D gene uncertain. The CDR3 loop spans 15 amino acids. Trimming removed 1 base at V and 4 bases at J, with 13 bases between. Per the germline V gene, CDR1 is MDHEN and CDR2 is SYDVKM. CDR3 nucleotides: TGTGCCAGCAGTTTATCGGCAGCCATCGGCTATGGCTACACCTTC. Its protein product is CASSLSAAIGYGYTF.

Many counts were recorded for this clonotype. V is TRBV2 and J is TRBJ2-5; perhaps D is TRBD1 or TRBD2 (5 bases each). Trimming shortened V by 4 bases and J by 4 bases, and 13 bases separated the two germline ends. CDR1 and CDR2 from the germline V gene are SNHLY and FYNNEI. This CDR3 contains 14 residues. The CDR3 sequence is CASSAGLGRETQYF. In DNA, the CDR3 is TGTGCCAGCAGTGCAGGGTTGGGGAGAGAGACCCAGTACTTC.

This clonotype has more than one count but fewer than ten. V is TRBV2 and J is TRBJ2-3; 7 positions agree with TRBD2. Germline V CDR1 and CDR2: SNHLY, FYNNEI. V trimming: 2 bases; J trimming: 1 base; junction bases outside the gene matches: 3. The CDR3 runs to 15 residues. The CDR3 DNA sequence: TGTGCCAGCAGTGAATTTAGCGGGCGCACAGATACGCAGTATTTT. Residues: CASSEFSGRTDTQYF. Complete variable domain (other parts from reference TRBV2 and TRBJ2-3): EPEVTQTPSHQVTQMGQEVILRCVPISNHLYFYWYRQILGQKVEFLVSFYNNEISEKSEIFDDQFSVERPDGSNFTLKIRSTKLEDSAMYFCASSEFSGRTDTQYFGPGTRLTVL.

This clonotype was seen at least ten times. The rearrangement joins TRBV28 to TRBJ2-1, with D possibly TRBD1 on 6 matching bases. This CDR3 contains 17 residues. The germline V gene has CDR1 MDHEN and CDR2 SYDVKM. V lost 5 bases, J lost 2 bases, and 19 bases lay in between. The CDR3, as DNA: TGTGCCAGCAGTGGGCGTGGGACGGGACATACCTACAATGAGCAGTTCTTC. This codes for CASSGRGTGHTYNEQFF.

This clonotype was found many times. V usage is TRBV12-3 or TRBV12-4 and J usage is TRBJ2-6; TRBD1 might be the D (6 bases). Trimming took 5 bases from V and 4 from J, leaving 12 bases between them. The CDR3 spans 15 residues. The DNA of the CDR3 is TGTGCCAGCAGTCCAGGGGCGTCAGGGGCCAACGTCCTGACTTTC. It translates to CASSPGASGANVLTF.

This chain uses TRBV9 with TRBJ1-1; D perhaps matches TRBD1 (5 bases). V was clipped by 3 bases and J by 3 bases, with 12 bases between them. The CDR3 loop spans 14 amino acids. CDR1 SGDLS and CDR2 YYNGEE come from the germline V gene. The CDR3 coding sequence is TGTGCCAGCAGCGAGCAGGGTGGGGACACTGAAGCTTTCTTT. Protein product: CASSEQGGDTEAFF.

The chain carries TRBV27 and TRBJ2-3; no firm D call. V gave up 6 bases and J gave up 4 bases, with 17 bases separating them. Germline V gives CDR1 MNHEY, CDR2 SMNVEV (reference sequence). The CDR3 runs 15 residues. The CDR3 protein is CASSLGPGSADTQYF. The DNA for the CDR3 is TGTGCCAGCAGCCTCGGACCCGGCAGCGCAGATACGCAGTATTTT.

V and J are TRBV20-1 and TRBJ2-2; the match to TRBD2 covers 14 bases. With V trimmed by 5 bases and J by 6 bases, 2 bases remained unmatched. The CDR3 has 14 residues. The germline V gene has CDR1 DFQATT and CDR2 SNEGSKA (reference sequence). CDR3 sequence: CSAQTSGRAGELFF. DNA for the CDR3: TGCAGTGCTCAGACTAGCGGGAGGGCCGGGGAGCTGTTTTTT.

This clonotype was observed a few times. V gene TRBV28 combines with J gene TRBJ2-4; D possibly corresponds to TRBD1 (5 bases). Between the trimmed V and J ends, which lost 7 bases and 0 bases, there was a span of 10 bases. CDR1 and CDR2 from the germline V gene are MDHEN and SYDVKM. There are 14 residues in the CDR3. CDR3 DNA sequence: TGTGCCAGCAAGGGGCAGATAGCCAAAAACATTCAGTACTTC. This gives the protein CASKGQIAKNIQYF.